Listed below are T cell receptor beta chains from one sample, sequenced in a study of cytomegalovirus exposure and HLA in healthy donors. TCRdb's table, derived via immunoSEQ multiplex PCR, lists solely in-frame clones and lacks some. The sample yields about 91,000 clones, 80% to 90% seen once. Sequencing was done on a sample of PBMCs. The receptors come from a man aged 18 to 30 in good health and CMV-seronegative. Both conserved end residues are part of each CDR3. Each record gives: CDR3 DNA, CDR3 protein, D gene, J gene, CDR3 length, V gene. A D gene is named only where the DNA matches it firmly.

TGTGCCAGCAGCTCTAGCGGGAGCCCCTACTCGTACTTC CASSSSGSPYSYF TRBD2 TRBJ2-7 13 TRBV5-4
TGTGCCAGCAGTAGAGACAGGGGAAGCAATCAGCCCCAGCATTTT CASSRDRGSNQPQHF TRBD1 TRBJ1-5 15 TRBV6-5
TGTGCCAGCAGTTACTCGCTTACAGGCAGGCAGTACTTC CASSYSLTGRQYF NA TRBJ2-7 13 TRBV6-5
TGTGCCAGCAGTGGGACTAGCGCTGGGGCCAACGTCCTGACTTTC CASSGTSAGANVLTF TRBD2 TRBJ2-6 15 TRBV6-1
TGTGCCAGCAGCCTAGGACTACCCTACGCGCAGTACTTC CASSLGLPYAQYF NA TRBJ2-7 13 TRBV6-6
TGTGCCAGCAGCTTGGGAGGGACAGGTTCAAGCAATCAGCCCCAGCATTTT CASSLGGTGSSNQPQHF TRBD1 TRBJ1-5 17 TRBV5-5
TGCGCCAGCAGCCATCCACTAGCGGGCCTCTCCTACAATGAGCAGTTCTTC CASSHPLAGLSYNEQFF TRBD2 TRBJ2-1 17 TRBV5-1
TGTGCCAGCAGCCAAGAAGGGACTAGCGGGGATCCCTACGAGCAGTACTTC CASSQEGTSGDPYEQYF TRBD2 TRBJ2-7 17 TRBV4-2
TGTGCCAGCAGCCCTCGGAGGGTCGGCTCCTACGAGCAGTACTTC CASSPRRVGSYEQYF NA TRBJ2-7 15 TRBV28
TGTGCCAGCAGCCAAGCCCTACTTACCAGGGGGCAGTTCTTC CASSQALLTRGQFF NA TRBJ2-1 14 TRBV14
TGTGCCAGCTCACCCTTAGCGGGACCCTACAATGAGCAGTTCTTC CASSPLAGPYNEQFF TRBD2 TRBJ2-1 15 TRBV18